The T cell receptor beta chain described here comes from a study of Ad26.COV2.S vaccination and SARS-CoV-2 variants. Study in general: Vaccine-arm donor from the placebo-controlled COV1001 Ad26.COV2.S trial. Administration of Ad26.COV2.S was intramuscular, either once or twice 56 days apart.

Per germline, CDR1 SEHNR and CDR2 FQNEAQ (reference sequence). This CDR3 has 15 residues. V was cut by 5 bases and J by 0 bases, with 11 bases left in between. Treatment of the sample: around 19 received Ad26.COV2.S at low or high dose, single or two shots; roughly 5 received placebo; per-sample allocation not given. Each sample was drawn 63 days after the first injection (of vaccine or placebo). It was Wuhan-strain SARS-CoV-2 spike that the Ad26 vaccine vector expressed. The assay was immunoSEQ multiplex PCR, and TCRdb's table has in-frame clones only and misses some. The sample lists 360,000 or so clones, 89% occurring once. Findings and caveats of the study: The analyses of TCR breadth and depth may have understated the size of total T cell responses.

For this clone: Its antigen is unknown.

The sequenced sample was peripheral blood, obtained in a trial of Ad26.COV2.S vaccine versus placebo. The TCR sequence derives from a person aged 18-65 years who received the Ad26.COV2.S COVID-19 vaccine or a placebo. The chain uses TRBV7-9 and TRBJ2-1; D perhaps matches TRBD2 (6 bases). CDR3 amino acids: CASSATRNSYNEQFF. The CDR3 DNA reads as TGTGCCAGCAGCGCGACTAGGAACTCCTACAATGAGCAGTTCTTC.